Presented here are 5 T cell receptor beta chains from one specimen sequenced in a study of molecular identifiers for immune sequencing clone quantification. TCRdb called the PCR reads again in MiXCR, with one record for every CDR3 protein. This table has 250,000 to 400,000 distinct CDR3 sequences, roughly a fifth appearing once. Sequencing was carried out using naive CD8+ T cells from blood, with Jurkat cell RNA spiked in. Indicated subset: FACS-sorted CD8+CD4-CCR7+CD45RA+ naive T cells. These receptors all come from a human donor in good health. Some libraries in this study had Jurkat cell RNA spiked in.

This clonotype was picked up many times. Here the CDR3 reads CAWSMVAGVSDTQYF. The CDR3, as DNA: TGTGCCTGGAGTATGGTAGCGGGAGTTTCAGATACGCAGTATTTT. The chain employs TRBV30 and TRBJ2-3; TRBD2 matches at 9 bases. Losses at the gene ends were 2 bases for V and 4 bases for J; bases not matched to a gene: 7. This CDR3 contains 15 residues. Germline V gene lookup returns CDR1 GTSNPN and CDR2 SVGIG (reference sequence).

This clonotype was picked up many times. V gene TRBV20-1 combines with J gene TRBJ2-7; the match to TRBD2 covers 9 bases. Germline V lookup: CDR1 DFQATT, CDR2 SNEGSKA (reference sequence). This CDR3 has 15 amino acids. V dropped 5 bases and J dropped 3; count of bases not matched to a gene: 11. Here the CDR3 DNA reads TGCAGTGCTGCTGGGGCGGGGGGGGTTTTCTACGAGCAGTACTTC. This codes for CSAAGAGGVFYEQYF.

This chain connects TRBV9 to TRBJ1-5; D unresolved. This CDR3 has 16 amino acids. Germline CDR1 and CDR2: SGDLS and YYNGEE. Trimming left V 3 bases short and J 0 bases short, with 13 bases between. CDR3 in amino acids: CASSEGGGNSNQPQHF. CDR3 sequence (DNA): TGTGCCAGCAGCGAGGGCGGAGGCAATAGCAATCAGCCCCAGCATTTT.

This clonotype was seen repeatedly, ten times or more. CDR3 coding DNA: TGTGCCAGCAGCCATCCCTCCCTAGGACAGGCTCCTCAGACCCAGTACTTC. Its translation is CASSHPSLGQAPQTQYF. J is TRBJ2-5 and V is TRBV7-6, with 7 bases fitting TRBD1. The CDR3 length is 17 residues. With 5 bases clipped from V and 6 bases from J, the junction kept 18 bases outside the gene matches. CDR1 and CDR2 (germline): SGHVS, FNYEAQ.

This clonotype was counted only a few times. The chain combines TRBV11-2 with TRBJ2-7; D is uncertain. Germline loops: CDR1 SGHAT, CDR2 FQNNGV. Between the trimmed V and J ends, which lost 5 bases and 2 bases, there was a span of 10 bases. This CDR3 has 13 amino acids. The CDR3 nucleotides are TGTGCCAGCAGCCCCCCCTCCACCTACGAGCAGTACTTC. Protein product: CASSPPSTYEQYF. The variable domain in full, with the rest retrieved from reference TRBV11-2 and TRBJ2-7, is EAGVAQSPRYKIIEKRQSVAFWCNPISGHATLYWYQQILGQGPKLLIQFQNNGVVDDSQLPKDRFSAERLKGVDSTLKIQPAKLEDSAVYLCASSPPSTYEQYFGPGTRLTVT.